These 31 T cell receptor beta chains were sequenced from one sample in a study of control samples from healthy donors and cancer patients. Sequencing was performed with immunoSEQ multiplex PCR; in TCRdb, only in-frame clones are kept and a portion is missing. This sample has about 69,000 clones, with approximately 89% found just once. Sequencing was carried out using PBMCs. Receptors originate from a man aged 55-75 years with colorectal cancer.

The count of this clone is one. The chain combines TRBV9 with TRBJ2-3; D not certain. V was trimmed by 2 bases and J by 1 base, leaving 5 bases between them. The germline V gene encodes CDR1 SGDLS and CDR2 YYNGEE. The CDR3 runs 13 residues. This CDR3 reads CASSVGRTDTQYF. The DNA for the CDR3 is TGTGCCAGCAGCGTGGGCCGCACAGATACGCAGTATTTT. The entire variable domain, with the rest obtained from reference TRBV9 and TRBJ2-3, is as follows: DSGVTQTPKHLITATGQRVTLRCSPRSGDLSVYWYQQSLDQGLQFLIQYYNGEERAKGNILERFSAQQFPDLHSELNLSSLELGDSALYFCASSVGRTDTQYFGPGTRLTVL.

This chain joins TRBV4-1 and TRBJ2-1, with D possibly matching TRBD2 (7 bases). This CDR3 contains 17 residues. Germline values: CDR1 MGHRA, CDR2 YSYEKL. Trimming shortened V by 1 base and J by 8 bases, and 21 bases separated the two germline ends. The CDR3 here is CASSQVAEGGQGDEQFF. DNA for the CDR3: TGCGCCAGCAGCCAAGTCGCTGAGGGGGGGCAAGGCGATGAGCAGTTCTTC.

V usage is TRBV7-3 and J usage is TRBJ2-2; 8 nucleotides agree with TRBD1. The ends lost 5 bases at V and 4 bases at J; junction bases unmatched: 6. The CDR3 sequence is 15 residues long. Germline values: CDR1 SGHTA, CDR2 FQGTGA. The CDR3 nucleotides are TGTGCCAGCAGCCCAACAGGGGGAAGCACCGGGGAGCTGTTTTTT. It codes for CASSPTGGSTGELFF.

The chain is built from TRBV3-1 (or the pseudogene TRBV3-2) and TRBJ2-1; D is tentatively TRBD1 or TRBD2 (5 bases each). The length of the CDR3 is 14 residues. V lost 4 bases to trimming and J lost 5 bases, with 12 bases between them. Germline V gene sequence: CDR1 LGHDT, CDR2 YNNKEL (reference sequence). For the CDR3, the DNA is TGTGCCAGCAGCCTTCCGGGACCAAACAATGAGCAGTTCTTC. Protein product: CASSLPGPNNEQFF.

The chain recombines TRBV6-2 or TRBV6-3 with TRBJ2-5, with D perhaps TRBD2 (6 bases). The germline V gene encodes CDR1 MNHEY and CDR2 SVGEGT. The CDR3 contains 14 residues. V was shortened by 2 bases and J by 2 bases, with 9 bases between the two germline ends. CDR3 region: CASSYGGVQETQYF. Here the CDR3 DNA reads TGTGCCAGCAGTTACGGCGGGGTACAAGAGACCCAGTACTTC.

This sequence joins TRBV7-8 and TRBJ2-7; 9 positions match TRBD2. CDR1 and CDR2 (germline): SGHVS, FQNEAQ. This CDR3 comprises 15 residues. The V gene end was trimmed by 1 base and the J gene end by 2 bases; junction bases not matched to a gene: 3. This CDR3 is CASSLGGGGAYEQYF. Here the CDR3 DNA reads TGTGCCAGCAGCTTAGGAGGCGGGGGGGCCTACGAGCAGTACTTC. Full variable domain (rest looked up from reference TRBV7-8 and TRBJ2-7): GAGVSQSPRYKVAKRGQDVALRCDPISGHVSLFWYQQALGQGPEFLTYFQNEAQLDKSGLPSDRFFAERPEGSVSTLKIQRTQQEDSAVYLCASSLGGGGAYEQYFGPGTRLTVT.

The chain uses TRBV27 and TRBJ1-2; 9 nucleotides match TRBD1. The CDR3 consists of 16 residues. CDR1 and CDR2 from the germline V gene are MNHEY and SMNVEV (reference sequence). With V trimmed by 6 bases and J by 2 bases, 10 bases remained unmatched. CDR3 DNA sequence: TGTGCCAGCAGCCGATGGGGGACAGGGATAAACTATGGCTACACCTTC. Amino acids: CASSRWGTGINYGYTF.

The V and J genes are TRBV7-8 and TRBJ2-3; D tentatively fits TRBD1 or TRBD2 (5 bases each). This CDR3 contains 16 residues. V gave up 5 bases and J gave up 5 bases, with 20 bases separating them. Germline assignment: CDR1 SGHVS and CDR2 FQNEAQ. CDR3 sequence reads: CASSHWDGLLGDTQYF. The CDR3 region has the DNA TGTGCCAGCAGCCACTGGGACGGATTACTGGGAGATACGCAGTATTTT.

The chain is built from TRBV6-5 and TRBJ2-5, with 8 bases matching TRBD1. After removal of 4 bases from V and 2 bases from J, the junction contained 6 bases not matched to a gene. Looked up from germline, CDR1 is MNHEY and CDR2 is SVGAGI. The CDR3 has 15 amino acids. The DNA for the CDR3 is TGTGCCAGCAGTTCAGGGGGCAGACCGCAAGAGACCCAGTACTTC. The encoded protein is CASSSGGRPQETQYF.

The chain employs TRBV2 and TRBJ1-2, with D unresolved. V shed 6 bases and J shed 2 bases, with 13 bases lying between them. This CDR3 region has 14 residues. Germline loops: CDR1 SNHLY, CDR2 FYNNEI. The CDR3 is CASRGLFPNYGYTF. CDR3 coding DNA: TGTGCCAGCAGGGGATTGTTCCCGAACTATGGCTACACCTTC.

This rearrangement joins TRBV30 to TRBJ2-5; D perhaps matches TRBD1 (6 bases). The CDR3 totals 15 residues. Trimming removed 4 bases at V and 1 base at J, with 16 bases between. Germline V gene lookup returns CDR1 GTSNPN and CDR2 SVGIG (reference sequence). CDR3 DNA sequence: TGTGCCTGGAATGGTGGGGGCCTACCCCAAGAGACCCAGTACTTC. Translation gives CAWNGGGLPQETQYF.

The V call is TRBV7-3, the J call TRBJ2-6; D call uncertain. The CDR3 covers 15 residues. In germline, CDR1 is SGHTA, CDR2 FQGTGA. V shed 2 bases and J shed 3 bases, with 8 bases lying between them. The CDR3 DNA reads TGTGCCAGCAGCTTATCCGCCTTTGGGGCCAACGTCCTGACTTTC. It yields the protein CASSLSAFGANVLTF. The full variable domain, with the rest looked up from reference TRBV7-3 and TRBJ2-6, is GAGVSQTPSNKVTEKGKYVELRCDPISGHTALYWYRQSLGQGPEFLIYFQGTGAADDSGLPNDRFFAVRPEGSVSTLKIQRTERGDSAVYLCASSLSAFGANVLTFGAGSRLTVL.

This clone is a singleton in its sample. V usage is TRBV3-1 (or the pseudogene TRBV3-2) and J usage is TRBJ2-1; D perhaps matches TRBD1 (5 bases). Germline V gene sequence: CDR1 LGHDT, CDR2 YNNKEL (reference sequence). The CDR3 length is 14 residues. Trimming cost V 4 bases and J 9 bases, with 16 bases left between them. CDR3 region: CASSLEGARSEQFF. CDR3 nucleotide sequence: TGTGCCAGCAGCCTCGAAGGGGCTAGGAGTGAGCAGTTCTTC.

Judged by abundance, this clone is medium-sized. V gene TRBV19 combines with J gene TRBJ1-6; perhaps TRBD1 as D (5 bases). Germline V gives CDR1 LNHDA, CDR2 SQIVND (reference sequence). Trimming took off 11 bases at V and 10 bases at J, with 15 bases between the two ends. CDR3 size: 12 residues. CDR3 DNA: TGTGCCCCCTGGGGGGTAAGGTCACCCCTCCACTTT. Its translation is CAPWGVRSPLHF.

The gene calls are TRBV7-7 and TRBJ2-3; perhaps TRBD2 as D (5 bases). Germline V gene lookup returns CDR1 SSHAT and CDR2 FNYEAQ (reference sequence). The CDR3 loop spans 15 amino acids. The ends were cut back, 5 bases at V and 3 bases at J, with 15 bases in the middle. The CDR3, as DNA: TGTGCCAGCAGCCCCGGGGTGGGTAGTACAGATACGCAGTATTTT. It encodes CASSPGVGSTDTQYF. The entire variable domain, with the rest obtained from reference TRBV7-7 and TRBJ2-3, is as follows: GAGVSQSPRYKVTKRGQDVTLRCDPISSHATLYWYQQALGQGPEFLTYFNYEAQPDKSGLPSDRFSAERPEGSISTLTIQRTEQRDSAMYRCASSPGVGSTDTQYFGPGTRLTVL.

The chain links TRBV7-6 to TRBJ2-1; D remains unclear. The germline V and J ends were trimmed by 5 bases and 0 bases, with 11 bases remaining between them. The CDR3 runs to 15 residues. In germline, CDR1 is SGHVS, CDR2 FNYEAQ. Written as DNA, the CDR3 is TGTGCCAGCAGCCTCGGGTACAGCTCCTACAATGAGCAGTTCTTC. This encodes CASSLGYSSYNEQFF. Full variable domain (missing parts from reference TRBV7-6 and TRBJ2-1): GAGVSQSPRYKVTKRGQDVALRCDPISGHVSLYWYRQALGQGPEFLTYFNYEAQQDKSGLPNDRFSAERPEGSISTLTIQRTEQRDSAMYRCASSLGYSSYNEQFFGPGTRLTVL.

This clone was observed once. This sequence joins TRBV6-2 or TRBV6-3 and TRBJ1-2, with 7 bases identical to TRBD1. The CDR3 is made up of 13 amino acids. The germline CDR1 and CDR2 sequences are MNHEY and SVGEGT. V gave up 5 bases and J gave up 8 bases; unmatched junction bases: 8. For the CDR3, the DNA is TGTGCCAGCAGTCCCGACAGGGTCGGCGGCTACACCTTC. Protein: CASSPDRVGGYTF.

DNA of the CDR3: TGTGCCAGCAGCTTTAGCGGGGGGGCCTACACAGATACGCAGTATTTT. The encoded protein is CASSFSGGAYTDTQYF. V usage is TRBV9 and J usage is TRBJ2-3, with TRBD2 matching 11 bases. Germline CDR1 and CDR2: SGDLS and YYNGEE. This CDR3 contains 16 residues. J was trimmed by 2 bases and V by 4 bases; bases with no gene match: 6.

This chain joins TRBV9 and TRBJ2-5; 9 bases line up with TRBD2. V shed 3 bases, J shed 7 bases, and the junction held 13 bases outside the gene matches. The CDR3 contains 16 residues. Germline CDR1 and CDR2: SGDLS and YYNGEE. CDR3 protein: CASSASPGGGGGTQYF. The CDR3 DNA reads TGTGCCAGCAGCGCCTCCCCTGGCGGGGGGGGAGGGACCCAGTACTTC.

Written as DNA, the CDR3 is TGCAGCTCTGGTGGGGAAATTACGAACACCATATATTTT. The encoded protein is CSSGGEITNTIYF. The rearrangement uses TRBV29-1 and TRBJ1-3; D ambiguous. The CDR3 covers 13 residues. Trimming took off 8 bases at V and 7 bases at J, with 18 bases between the two ends. Germline loops: CDR1 SQVTM, CDR2 ANQGSEA.

The genes are TRBV3-1 (or the pseudogene TRBV3-2) and TRBJ1-1; D not resolved. The V gene lost 4 bases and the J gene lost 8 bases, with 17 bases spanning the gap. The CDR3 totals 14 residues. Germline V gives CDR1 LGHDT, CDR2 YNNKEL (reference sequence). The CDR3 loop is CASSPYRFIREAFF. The CDR3, as DNA: TGTGCCAGCAGCCCGTACCGGTTTATTAGGGAAGCTTTCTTT.

The chain couples TRBV28 to TRBJ2-7; maybe TRBD1 (5 bases). Trimming took 2 bases from V and 7 from J, leaving 12 bases between them. CDR1 MDHEN and CDR2 SYDVKM come from the germline V gene. This CDR3 has 13 amino acids. The chain's CDR3 is CASSLTGGREQYF. The CDR3, as DNA: TGTGCCAGCAGTTTAACAGGTGGTAGGGAGCAGTACTTC.

J is TRBJ1-5 and V is TRBV21-1; the table gives TRBD1 as D, unverified against the DNA. TRBV21-1 is deemed a pseudogene. CDR3 size: 13 residues. CDR3 sequence: CARVGQIYQPQHF. The CDR3 DNA is TGTGCCAGGGTCGGACAGATATATCAGCCCCAGCATTTT.

The chain uses TRBV6-5 and TRBJ2-5, with 8 bases identical to TRBD2. Germline V lookup: CDR1 MNHEY, CDR2 SVGAGI. This CDR3 has 14 residues. The trim removed 6 bases at V and 7 bases at J, leaving 10 bases unmatched. DNA for the CDR3: TGTGCCAGCAGGGACCGGGGGGGCGGATGGACCCAGTACTTC. It yields the protein CASRDRGGGWTQYF.

The V call is TRBV3-1 (or the pseudogene TRBV3-2), the J call TRBJ1-5, with D unresolved. Germline CDR1 and CDR2: LGHDT and YNNKEL (reference sequence). The V end was cut by 4 bases, the J end by 7 bases, with 17 bases between. The CDR3 is 15 amino acids. DNA of the CDR3: TGTGCCAGCAGCCCCGGGAGGAGGGCGGGGCAGCCCCAGCATTTT. It is translated as CASSPGRRAGQPQHF.

The chain employs TRBV4-1 and TRBJ2-7, with a weak D call TRBD2 (7 bases). This CDR3 region has 15 residues. Germline loops: CDR1 MGHRA, CDR2 YSYEKL. V lost 4 bases, J lost 0 bases, and 13 bases lay in between. The CDR3 loop reads CASSLGGRTSYEQYF. The CDR3 region has the DNA TGCGCCAGCAGCCTCGGGGGGCGGACCTCCTACGAGCAGTACTTC.

The chain links TRBV19 to TRBJ2-3; 7 nucleotides agree with TRBD1. Germline V gene sequence: CDR1 LNHDA, CDR2 SQIVND (reference sequence). Trimming removed 3 bases from V and 5 bases from J; junction bases left unmatched: 5. The CDR3 contains 14 residues. This CDR3 is CASSMGQGVDTQYF. CDR3 nucleotide sequence: TGTGCCAGTAGTATGGGTCAGGGGGTAGATACGCAGTATTTT.

This sequence joins TRBV19 and TRBJ2-7; TRBD1 matches 7 bases. This CDR3 is 15 amino acids long. Germline CDR1 LNHDA, CDR2 SQIVND (reference sequence). Trimming took 1 base from V and 0 from J; bases not matched to a gene: 3. The CDR3 bases are TGTGCCAGTAGTATAGGGACAGGATTCTCCTACGAGCAGTACTTC. Its translation is CASSIGTGFSYEQYF.

The chain recombines TRBV11-2 with TRBJ1-1, with D possibly being TRBD1 (5 bases). This CDR3 region has 15 residues. V shed 1 base and J shed 1 base, with 10 bases lying between them. Germline V gene lookup returns CDR1 SGHAT and CDR2 FQNNGV. CDR3 sequence reads: CASSLVGAANTEAFF. The CDR3 nucleotides read TGTGCCAGCAGCTTAGTTGGGGCAGCGAACACTGAAGCTTTCTTT.

This clone appeared once. The J gene is TRBJ2-7, the V gene TRBV19; D remains unclear. The CDR3 is 12 amino acids. The V and J ends lost 7 bases and 2 bases respectively, with 9 bases between them. Per the germline V gene, CDR1 is LNHDA and CDR2 is SQIVND (reference sequence). The CDR3 sequence: CASTGRTYEQYF. The CDR3 coding sequence is TGTGCCAGTACTGGCCGAACCTACGAGCAGTACTTC.

The rearrangement links TRBV28 to TRBJ2-1; 9 bases match TRBD1. After removal of 8 bases from V and 2 bases from J, the junction contained 4 bases not matched to a gene. The CDR3 runs to 14 residues. Germline assignment: CDR1 MDHEN and CDR2 SYDVKM. CDR3 in DNA: TGTGCCAGCCTGGGACAGGGCACCTACAATGAGCAGTTCTTC. This gives the protein CASLGQGTYNEQFF. Based on the CDR3 plus reference TRBV28 and TRBJ2-1, the full variable domain is DVKVTQSSRYLVKRTGEKVFLECVQDMDHENMFWYRQDPGLGLRLIYFSYDVKMKEKGDIPEGYSVSREKKERFSLILESASTNQTSMYLCASLGQGTYNEQFFGPGTRLTVL.